The 28 T cell receptor beta chains presented below share a single source sample, sequenced in a study of identical twins. TCRdb analysed the 5' RACE reads with MiXCR anew, one entry per CDR3 protein. The data contain about 190,000 distinct CDR3 sequences, roughly 15% of them seen just once; the ten biggest clones take up 35% to 50%. In addition, the sample was reused for a study of T cells expressing NK-cell markers.

What was sequenced was CD8+ T cells sorted from blood. Receptor source: a woman in her late teens or twenties in good health.

In its sample, this clonotype was seen a few times. This chain joins TRBV6-2 or TRBV6-3 and TRBJ1-2; D ambiguous. Trimming shortened V by 4 bases and J by 6 bases, and 24 bases separated the two germline ends. This CDR3 region has 17 residues. Looked up from germline, CDR1 is MNHEY and CDR2 is SVGEGT. DNA for the CDR3: TGTGCCAGCAGTTCCACCCCTTACAGTTTTCGAGCGGATGGCTACACCTTC. Protein sequence: CASSSTPYSFRADGYTF.

This clonotype was seen more than once but under ten times. The chain couples TRBV7-6 to TRBJ2-1, with 7 bases fitting TRBD2. The length of the CDR3 is 15 residues. Germline V CDR1 and CDR2: SGHVS, FNYEAQ. J gave up 6 bases and V 1 base, and 6 bases lay outside the gene matches. Here the CDR3 reads CASSLGGRAPNEQFF. The CDR3 coding sequence is TGTGCCAGCAGCTTAGGAGGGAGGGCCCCCAATGAGCAGTTCTTC.

This clonotype was detected ten times or more. V usage is TRBV5-1 and J usage is TRBJ2-1; unclear D gene. Trimming stripped 0 bases from V and 4 bases from J, with 17 bases between. The CDR3 has 17 residues. In germline, CDR1 is SGHRS, CDR2 YFSETQ. The CDR3 loop is CASSLAGLVSLYNEQFF. CDR3 coding DNA: TGCGCCAGCAGCTTGGCGGGCCTAGTGTCACTATACAATGAGCAGTTCTTC.

CDR3 nucleotides: TGTGCCAGCAGTCGACAGGGCACCAACACTGAAGCTTTCTTT. Translating it yields CASSRQGTNTEAFF. The genes are TRBV12-3 or TRBV12-4 and TRBJ1-1; 7 nucleotides align to TRBD1. This CDR3 spans 14 amino acids. The junction had 5 bases not matched to a gene; V was cut back by 5 bases and J by 2 bases.

This clonotype has just a few counts. The chain couples TRBV27 to TRBJ2-7; 9 nucleotides agree with TRBD1. From germline, CDR1 is MNHEY and CDR2 SMNVEV (reference sequence). CDR3 length: 14 amino acids. Losses at the gene ends were 6 bases for V and 6 bases for J; bases not matched to a gene: 9. CDR3: CASRLGTGKREQYF. The CDR3 DNA is TGTGCCAGCAGACTAGGGACAGGGAAGCGCGAGCAGTACTTC.

The table lists this clonotype with a few counts. This chain's CDR3 is CSVELRRQGNSETQYF. Written as DNA, the CDR3 is TGCAGCGTTGAGCTGCGCAGGCAGGGAAACTCGGAGACCCAGTACTTC. The J gene is TRBJ2-5, the V gene TRBV29-1, with D possibly TRBD1 on 5 matching bases. V shed 3 bases and J shed 5 bases, with 22 bases lying between them. In germline, CDR1 is SQVTM, CDR2 ANQGSEA. CDR3 size: 16 residues.

The rearrangement joins TRBV15 to TRBJ2-7; D is possibly TRBD2 (7 bases). This CDR3 region has 15 residues. V was shortened by 1 base and J by 5 bases, with 15 bases between the two germline ends. The germline gives CDR1 LNHNV, CDR2 YYDKDF (reference sequence). The CDR3 protein is CATSRVGGAPNEQYF. In nucleotides, the CDR3 is TGTGCCACCAGCAGAGTGGGGGGGGCCCCGAACGAGCAGTACTTC.

This clonotype has a handful of counts. This rearrangement joins TRBV20-1 to TRBJ2-2, with TRBD1 matching 7 bases. This CDR3 is 15 amino acids long. The junction had 8 bases not matched to a gene; V was cut back by 3 bases and J by 4 bases. The germline V gene has CDR1 DFQATT and CDR2 SNEGSKA (reference sequence). This CDR3 is CSARIRGFSTGELFF. The CDR3 bases are TGCAGTGCTAGGATCAGGGGGTTCTCCACCGGGGAGCTGTTTTTT.

This clonotype came up a few times. The chain uses TRBV7-9 and TRBJ2-7, with 11 bases aligning to TRBD1. This CDR3 is 16 amino acids long. Trimming removed 1 base from V and 2 bases from J; junction bases left unmatched: 4. Germline loops: CDR1 SEHNR, CDR2 FQNEAQ (reference sequence). As DNA, the CDR3 is TGTGCCAGCAGCTTAGGCGCGGGACAGGGGGCCTACGAGCAGTACTTC. Protein: CASSLGAGQGAYEQYF.

This rearrangement joins TRBV29-1 to TRBJ2-3, with 8 positions matching TRBD2. After removal of 4 bases from V and 0 bases from J, the junction contained 3 bases not matched to a gene. Germline CDR1 SQVTM, CDR2 ANQGSEA. This CDR3 has 14 amino acids. In DNA, the CDR3 is TGCAGCGTTGCAGCTAGCGGGAGCACAGATACGCAGTATTTT. Its protein is CSVAASGSTDTQYF.

V gene TRBV9 combines with J gene TRBJ2-1; 15 bases are shared with TRBD2. The CDR3 extends over 21 amino acids. From germline, CDR1 is SGDLS and CDR2 YYNGEE. V was pared by 4 bases and J by 1 base, with 15 bases of the junction left unmatched. CDR3 nucleotides: TGTGCCAGCAGCCCCCGAACCAGGACTAGCGGGGGGGCCTCTTCCTACAATGAGCAGTTCTTC. Its protein product is CASSPRTRTSGGASSYNEQFF.

V is TRBV20-1 and J is TRBJ2-7; D may be TRBD1 (7 bases). Germline V gene sequence: CDR1 DFQATT, CDR2 SNEGSKA (reference sequence). The CDR3 covers 14 residues. Trimming removed 5 bases at V and 1 base at J, with 15 bases between. CDR3 coding DNA: TGCAGTGCTCCCCAGGGGGGACAGTCCTACGAGCAGTACTTC. Translating gives CSAPQGGQSYEQYF.

The chain employs TRBV7-6 and TRBJ2-7; D is possibly TRBD1 (5 bases). CDR1 and CDR2 (germline): SGHVS, FNYEAQ. V lost 1 base, J lost 0 bases, and 10 bases lay in between. The CDR3 spans 15 residues. In DNA, the CDR3 is TGTGCCAGCAGCTTAGGACAGTACTCCTCCTACGAGCAGTACTTC. Its translation is CASSLGQYSSYEQYF.

V usage is TRBV7-2 and J usage is TRBJ2-5; 9 nucleotides line up with TRBD2. This CDR3 contains 16 residues. The germline gives CDR1 SGHTA, CDR2 FQGNSA. J gave up 5 bases and V 7 bases, and 14 bases lay outside the gene matches. CDR3 protein: CASTAPRSGSGETQYF. The CDR3 bases are TGTGCCAGCACCGCCCCCCGTAGCGGGAGCGGGGAGACCCAGTACTTC.

The chain uses TRBV4-1 and TRBJ2-3; a possible D gene is TRBD1 (5 bases). The V gene lost 0 bases and the J gene lost 6 bases, with 7 bases spanning the gap. CDR3 length: 13 residues. CDR1 is MGHRA and CDR2 is YSYEKL in the germline V gene. CDR3 region: CASSQDPGDTQYF. In nucleotides, the CDR3 is TGCGCCAGCAGCCAAGATCCAGGGGATACGCAGTATTTT.

This clonotype was detected only a few times. The chain employs TRBV9 and TRBJ1-2; D possibly corresponds to TRBD1 (5 bases). Trimming shortened V by 2 bases and J by 2 bases, and 13 bases separated the two germline ends. Germline V gene sequence: CDR1 SGDLS, CDR2 YYNGEE. The CDR3 has 15 amino acids. CDR3 in DNA: TGTGCCAGCAGCGTTATTCAGGGTCCCAACTATGGCTACACCTTC. The encoded protein is CASSVIQGPNYGYTF.

A few counts support this clonotype. The chain links TRBV13 to TRBJ2-1; perhaps TRBD2 as D (7 bases). Trimming took off 0 bases at V and 5 bases at J, with 8 bases between the two ends. Looked up from germline, CDR1 is PRHDT and CDR2 is FYEKMQ (reference sequence). The CDR3 length is 14 residues. CDR3 sequence: CASSLGRGHNEQFF. The CDR3 bases are TGTGCCAGCAGCTTAGGGCGGGGGCACAATGAGCAGTTCTTC.

This chain links TRBV9 with TRBJ1-2; D is unclear. The ends were cut back, 9 bases at V and 0 bases at J, with 9 bases in the middle. Germline CDR1 and CDR2: SGDLS and YYNGEE. This CDR3 region has 12 residues. CDR3 residues: CATEEANYGYTF. The CDR3 DNA is TGTGCCACCGAAGAGGCTAACTATGGCTACACCTTC.

V and J are TRBV11-1 and TRBJ2-1; 12 nucleotides match TRBD2. The trim removed 5 bases at V and 2 bases at J, leaving 19 bases unmatched. Looked up from germline, CDR1 is SGHAT and CDR2 is FQDESV (reference sequence). The CDR3 totals 21 residues. This CDR3 reads CASSTPPSGRATRRTYNEQFF. The CDR3 DNA sequence: TGTGCCAGCAGCACACCCCCTAGCGGGAGGGCCACCCGACGCACCTACAATGAGCAGTTCTTC. The complete variable domain, with remaining parts taken from reference TRBV11-1 and TRBJ2-1, reads EAEVAQSPRYKITEKSQAVAFWCDPISGHATLYWYRQILGQGPELLVQFQDESVVDDSQLPKDRFSAERLKGVDSTLKIQPAELGDSAMYLCASSTPPSGRATRRTYNEQFFGPGTRLTVL.

This chain uses TRBV12-5 with TRBJ2-3, with 11 nucleotides matching TRBD2. The CDR3 covers 15 residues. Germline values: CDR1 LGHNT, CDR2 FRNRAP. The V and J ends lost 7 bases and 5 bases, in that order; junction bases with no gene match: 8. CDR3 bases: TGTGCTAGTGTTGGGACTAGCGGTCGGGAAGATACGCAGTATTTT. Residues: CASVGTSGREDTQYF.

The chain employs TRBV11-2 and TRBJ2-1; D ambiguous. The CDR3 contains 19 residues. From germline, CDR1 is SGHAT and CDR2 FQNNGV. Deletions cut 4 bases from V and 0 bases from J, with 22 bases between. The CDR3 region is CASSSPLGPILSSYNEQFF. The CDR3 DNA follows: TGTGCCAGCAGCTCCCCGCTAGGGCCCATCTTGAGCTCCTACAATGAGCAGTTCTTC.

This clonotype has more than one count but fewer than ten. CDR3 nucleotides: TGCAGTGCTGTTCCGCCGAGCGGGATCTACAATGAGCAGTTCTTC. Protein: CSAVPPSGIYNEQFF. V and J are TRBV20-1 and TRBJ2-1, with 7 bases identical to TRBD2. This CDR3 spans 15 amino acids. Unmatched junction bases numbered 10, after V lost 5 bases and J lost 3 bases. CDR1 and CDR2 from the germline V gene are DFQATT and SNEGSKA (reference sequence).

This rearrangement joins TRBV4-3 to TRBJ2-7; maybe TRBD2 (6 bases). V lost 4 bases and J 5 bases, leaving 18 bases between the germline ends. Germline assignment: CDR1 LGHNA and CDR2 YSLEER. The CDR3 extends over 15 amino acids. DNA of the CDR3: TGCGCCAGCAGCCTTTCCTTGGGGGAGGTGGACGAGCAGTACTTC. Its protein is CASSLSLGEVDEQYF.

The genes are TRBV30 and TRBJ2-1; D unclear. The CDR3 covers 10 residues. The germline gives CDR1 GTSNPN, CDR2 SVGIG (reference sequence). Trimming removed 2 bases at V and 9 bases at J, with 5 bases between. For the CDR3, the DNA is TGTGCCTGGAGTCCAGGTGAGCAGTTCTTC. Protein: CAWSPGEQFF.

The chain uses TRBV12-3 or TRBV12-4 and TRBJ2-3, with D hard to call. The length of the CDR3 is 12 residues. Trimming shortened V by 8 bases and J by 2 bases, and 8 bases separated the two germline ends. CDR3 region: CASSRFTDTQYF. Here the CDR3 DNA reads TGTGCCAGCTCGCGGTTCACAGATACGCAGTATTTT.

The rearrangement links TRBV12-3 or TRBV12-4 to TRBJ1-3, with D possibly matching TRBD1 (5 bases). This CDR3 has 14 amino acids. The ends were cut back, 3 bases at V and 2 bases at J, with 8 bases in the middle. Here the CDR3 DNA reads TGTGCCAGCAGTTTTTTGGGGGCTGGAAACACCATATATTTT. Its protein is CASSFLGAGNTIYF.

A few counts support this clonotype. The chain recombines TRBV6-1 with TRBJ2-3; D not resolved. There are 15 residues in the CDR3. V shed 4 bases and J shed 3 bases, with 14 bases lying between them. Per the germline V gene, CDR1 is MNHNS and CDR2 is SASEGT. Here the CDR3 DNA reads TGTGCCAGCAGTGTGGGGTGGCCAGATACAGATACGCAGTATTTT. Its translation is CASSVGWPDTDTQYF.

This clonotype was observed a few times. The chain links TRBV12-3 or TRBV12-4 to TRBJ2-1, with TRBD2 matching 9 bases. Trimming at V came to 5 bases and at J to 6 bases, leaving 8 bases not matched to a gene. This CDR3 has 15 amino acids. The CDR3 DNA follows: TGTGCCAGCAGTGACGGGACTAGCAGGTTCAATGAGCAGTTCTTC. This sequence encodes CASSDGTSRFNEQFF.